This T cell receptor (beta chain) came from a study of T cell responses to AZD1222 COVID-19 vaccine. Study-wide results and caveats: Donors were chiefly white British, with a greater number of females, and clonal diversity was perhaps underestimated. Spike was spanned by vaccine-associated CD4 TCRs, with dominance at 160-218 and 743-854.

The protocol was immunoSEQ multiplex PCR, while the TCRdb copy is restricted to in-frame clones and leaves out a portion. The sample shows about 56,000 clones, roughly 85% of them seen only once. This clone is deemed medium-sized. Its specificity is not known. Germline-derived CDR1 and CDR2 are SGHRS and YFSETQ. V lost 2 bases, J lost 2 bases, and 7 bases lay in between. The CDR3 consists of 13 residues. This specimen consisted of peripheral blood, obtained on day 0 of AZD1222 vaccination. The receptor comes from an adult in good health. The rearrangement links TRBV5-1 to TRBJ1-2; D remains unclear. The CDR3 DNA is TGCGCCAGCAGCTTTCCGGACAACTATGGCTACACCTTC. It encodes CASSFPDNYGYTF.